The present T cell receptor (beta chain) was sequenced within a study of T cell responses to AZD1222 COVID-19 vaccine. Germline V CDR1 and CDR2: GTSNPN, SVGIG (reference sequence). CDR3 length: 14 residues. V shed 4 bases and J shed 10 bases, with 17 bases lying between them. Libraries were prepared by immunoSEQ multiplex PCR; TCRdb keeps only in-frame clonotypes and omits some of them. The sample lists about 100,000 clones, about 90% occurring once. For this clone: Antigen specificity is unknown.

Regarding the study as a whole: Variant regions that are unmutated are reportedly the target of nearly half of spike-specific TCRs.

The sequence was obtained from an adult in good health. The sample here was peripheral blood, taken on day 0 of MenACWY control vaccination. The V and J genes are TRBV30 and TRBJ1-6; D unclear. The CDR3 sequence is CAWTMYGVGSPLHF. In DNA form, the CDR3 reads TGTGCCTGGACCATGTACGGGGTTGGATCACCCCTCCACTTT.